This TCR beta chain was found in a study of shared clonotypes between healthy human individuals. Findings and caveats of the study: When compared with the clonotypes that were shared by all four sorted-subset donors, the non-shared clonotypes turned out to have lower generation probabilities. The study drew on few donors, limiting represented genetic and exposure-history diversity.

The V segment lost 6 bases and the J segment 0 bases; nucleotides outside the gene matches: 13. The CDR3 sequence is 17 residues long. Germline V gene lookup returns CDR1 LNHDA and CDR2 SQIVND (reference sequence). Produced via immunoSEQ multiplex PCR; TCRdb's table is partial and in-frame only. This sample yields some 650,000 clones, of which roughly 97% are seen a single time; around 0.057% belongs to the top ten. Adult donors, all healthy and HIV-negative, had no recent acute infections or vaccinations. It was into CD45RA+ naive and CD45RA-negative memory subsets that the CD4+ cells were split. Worth noting for this clone: Its antigen is currently unknown.

The V and J genes are TRBV19 and TRBJ1-1; TRBD1 agrees at 7 bases. The source of this sequence is a woman in her 30s in good health. Sequenced material: naive CD4+ T cells sorted from blood. The subset here: CD45RA+ positively selected. The CDR3 DNA is TGTGCCAGTAGAGTTAAAGGGGGCTGGAGAATGAACACTGAAGCTTTCTTT. Translation gives CASRVKGGWRMNTEAFF.